The 3 T cell receptor beta chains below all came from one sample that was sequenced in a study of blood T cell repertoires in COVID-19. Some clones are missing from TCRdb's copy, which holds only in-frame ones; the method was immunoSEQ multiplex PCR. The data show approximately 110,000 clones, with 85% to 90% seen just once and 0.88% held by the top ten. The material sequenced was peripheral blood. These TCRs come from a woman aged 50 to 60 with active or convalescent COVID-19.

The chain employs TRBV7-8 and TRBJ1-2; D is perhaps TRBD1 (5 bases). Looked up from germline, CDR1 is SGHVS and CDR2 is FQNEAQ. CDR3 length equals 12 residues. Trimming stripped 6 bases from V and 8 bases from J, with 13 bases between. The CDR3 region has the DNA TGTGCCAGCAGTATAAGCAGGGTCGGCTACACCTTC. Its protein product is CASSISRVGYTF.

The chain links TRBV13 to TRBJ2-1, with 9 bases aligning to TRBD2. Germline CDR1 and CDR2: PRHDT and FYEKMQ (reference sequence). The CDR3 runs to 18 residues. The V and J ends lost 4 bases and 0 bases, in that order; junction bases with no gene match: 10. The CDR3 bases are TGTGCCAGCAGCTCTTTGCGGGAGGGAAAAAGCTCCTACAATGAGCAGTTCTTC. As protein: CASSSLREGKSSYNEQFF.

The gene calls are TRBV6-1 and TRBJ1-3; D remains ambiguous. The CDR3 covers 15 residues. With 1 base removed from V and 2 bases from J, the gap between germline ends came to 9 bases. Germline CDR1 and CDR2: MNHNS and SASEGT. For the CDR3, the DNA is TGTGCCAGCAGTGAAGTGGCAGGCCCTGGAAACACCATATATTTT. This gives the protein CASSEVAGPGNTIYF.